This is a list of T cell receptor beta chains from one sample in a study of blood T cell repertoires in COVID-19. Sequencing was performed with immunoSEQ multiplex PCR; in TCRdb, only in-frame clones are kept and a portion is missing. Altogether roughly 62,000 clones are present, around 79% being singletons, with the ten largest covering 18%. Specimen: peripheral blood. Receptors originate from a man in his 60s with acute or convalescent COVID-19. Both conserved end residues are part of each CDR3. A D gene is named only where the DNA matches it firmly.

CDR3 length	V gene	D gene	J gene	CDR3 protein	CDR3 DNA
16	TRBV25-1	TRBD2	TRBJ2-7	CASSAPGLAGVREQYF	TGTGCCAGCAGTGCCCCGGGACTAGCGGGAGTAAGGGAGCAGTACTTC
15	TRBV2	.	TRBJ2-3	CASIGRDSSTDTQYF	TGTGCCAGCATTGGAAGAGACTCTAGCACAGATACGCAGTATTTT
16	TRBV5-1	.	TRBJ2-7	CASTSGGSGKGLEQYF	TGCGCCAGCACCAGTGGAGGATCGGGAAAAGGCCTCGAGCAGTACTTC
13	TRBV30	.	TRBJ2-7	CAWVRGSSYEQYF	TGTGCCTGGGTAAGAGGGAGCTCCTACGAGCAGTACTTC
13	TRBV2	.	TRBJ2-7	CASSADISYEQYF	TGTGCCAGCAGTGCGGACATCTCCTACGAGCAGTACTTC
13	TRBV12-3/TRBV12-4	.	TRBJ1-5	CASSFTRNQPQHF	TGTGCCAGCAGTTTTACCAGGAATCAGCCCCAGCATTTT
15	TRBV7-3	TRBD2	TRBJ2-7	CASSLRGGLAGEQYF	TGTGCCAGCAGCTTGAGGGGCGGGCTAGCGGGGGAGCAGTACTTC
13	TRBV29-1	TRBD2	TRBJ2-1	CSVASSGRNEQFF	TGCAGCGTTGCGTCTAGCGGGAGGAATGAGCAGTTCTTC
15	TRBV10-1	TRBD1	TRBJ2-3	CASSESRGLADTQYF	TGCGCCAGCAGTGAATCCAGGGGGCTGGCAGATACGCAGTATTTT
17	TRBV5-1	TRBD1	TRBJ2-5	CASSFLGTGGGQETQYF	TGCGCCAGCAGCTTTTTGGGGACAGGGGGCGGGCAAGAGACCCAGTACTTC